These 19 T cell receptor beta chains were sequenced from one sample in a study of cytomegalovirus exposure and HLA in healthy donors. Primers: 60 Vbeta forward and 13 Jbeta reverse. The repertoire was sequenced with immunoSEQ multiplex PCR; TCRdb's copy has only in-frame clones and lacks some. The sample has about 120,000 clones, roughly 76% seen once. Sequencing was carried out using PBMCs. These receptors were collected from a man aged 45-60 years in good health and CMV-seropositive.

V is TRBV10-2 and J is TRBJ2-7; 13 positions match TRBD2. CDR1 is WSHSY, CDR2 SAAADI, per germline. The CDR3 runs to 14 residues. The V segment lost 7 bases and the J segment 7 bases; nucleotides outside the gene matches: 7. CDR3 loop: CASTWTSGSGEQYF. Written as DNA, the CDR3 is TGCGCCAGCACTTGGACTAGCGGGAGTGGGGAGCAGTACTTC.

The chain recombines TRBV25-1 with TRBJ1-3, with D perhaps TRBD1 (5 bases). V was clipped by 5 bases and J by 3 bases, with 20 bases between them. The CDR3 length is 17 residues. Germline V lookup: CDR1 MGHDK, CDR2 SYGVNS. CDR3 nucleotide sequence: TGTGCCAGCAGTCCTCCCGTTCCACCCCAGGGTGGAAACACCATATATTTT. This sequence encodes CASSPPVPPQGGNTIYF. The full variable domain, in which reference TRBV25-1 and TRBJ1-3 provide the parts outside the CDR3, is EADIYQTPRYLVIGTGKKITLECSQTMGHDKMYWYQQDPGMELHLIHYSYGVNSTEKGDLSSESTVSRIRTEHFPLTLESARPSHTSQYLCASSPPVPPQGGNTIYFGEGSWLTVV.

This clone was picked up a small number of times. The CDR3 sequence: CASSLVQDGYNEQFF. The CDR3 DNA reads TGTGCCAGCAGTTTAGTACAGGACGGATACAATGAGCAGTTCTTC. The rearrangement links TRBV28 to TRBJ2-1; tentative D call: TRBD1 (5 bases). Trimming took 2 bases from V and 4 from J, leaving 12 bases between them. From germline, CDR1 is MDHEN and CDR2 SYDVKM. This CDR3 is built from 15 residues.

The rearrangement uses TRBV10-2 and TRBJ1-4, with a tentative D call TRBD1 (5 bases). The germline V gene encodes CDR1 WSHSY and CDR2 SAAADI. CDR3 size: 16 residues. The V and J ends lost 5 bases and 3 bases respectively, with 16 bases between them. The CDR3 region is CASSPDTGRANEKLFF. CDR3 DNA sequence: TGCGCCAGCAGTCCGGACACCGGCCGGGCTAATGAAAAACTGTTTTTT.

Here the CDR3 DNA reads TGTGCCAGTAGTATCCCAGGTTATGGCTACACCTTC. Its protein is CASSIPGYGYTF. The gene calls are TRBV19 and TRBJ1-2; D unresolved. The CDR3 loop spans 12 amino acids. Deletions cut 3 bases from V and 5 bases from J, with 7 bases between. The germline CDR1 and CDR2 sequences are LNHDA and SQIVND (reference sequence).

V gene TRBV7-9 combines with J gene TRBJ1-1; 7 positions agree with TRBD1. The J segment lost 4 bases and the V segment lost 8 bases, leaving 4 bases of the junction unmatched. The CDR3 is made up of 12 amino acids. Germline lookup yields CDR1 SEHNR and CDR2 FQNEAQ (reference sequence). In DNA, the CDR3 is TGTGCCAGCGTGAGGGGGCCCACTGAAGCTTTCTTT. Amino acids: CASVRGPTEAFF. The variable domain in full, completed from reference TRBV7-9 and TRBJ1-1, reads DTGVSQNPRHKITKRGQNVTFRCDPISEHNRLYWYRQTLGQGPEFLTYFQNEAQLEKSRLLSDRFSAERPKGSFSTLEIQRTEQGDSAMYLCASVRGPTEAFFGQGTRLTVV.

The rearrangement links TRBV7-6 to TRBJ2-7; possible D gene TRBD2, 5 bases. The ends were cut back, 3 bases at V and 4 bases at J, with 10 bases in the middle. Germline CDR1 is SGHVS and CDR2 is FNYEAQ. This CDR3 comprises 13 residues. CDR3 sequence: CASSLAGQYEQYF. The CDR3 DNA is TGTGCCAGCAGCTTGGCGGGCCAATACGAGCAGTACTTC.

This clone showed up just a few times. CDR3 loop: CASSYDSLSYNEQFF. DNA for the CDR3: TGTGCCAGCAGTTACGACTCACTCTCCTACAATGAGCAGTTCTTC. The chain is built from TRBV6-6 and TRBJ2-1, with unresolved D. With 2 bases removed from V and 0 bases from J, the gap between germline ends came to 8 bases. The length of the CDR3 is 15 residues. Germline loops: CDR1 MNHNY, CDR2 SVGAGI (reference sequence).

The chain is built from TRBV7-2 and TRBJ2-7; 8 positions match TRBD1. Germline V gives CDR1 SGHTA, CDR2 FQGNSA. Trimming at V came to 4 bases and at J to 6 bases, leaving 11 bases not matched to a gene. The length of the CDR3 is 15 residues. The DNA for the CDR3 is TGTGCCAGCAGCTCACAGGGGGTCCTGGGACTCGAGCAGTACTTC. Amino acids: CASSSQGVLGLEQYF.

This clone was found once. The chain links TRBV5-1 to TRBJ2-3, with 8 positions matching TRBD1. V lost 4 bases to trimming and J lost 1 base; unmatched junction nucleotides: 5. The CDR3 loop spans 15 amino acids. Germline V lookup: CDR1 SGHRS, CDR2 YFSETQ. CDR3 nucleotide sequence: TGCGCCAGCAGCGGCCGGGACAGGCGCACAGATACGCAGTATTTT. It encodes CASSGRDRRTDTQYF.

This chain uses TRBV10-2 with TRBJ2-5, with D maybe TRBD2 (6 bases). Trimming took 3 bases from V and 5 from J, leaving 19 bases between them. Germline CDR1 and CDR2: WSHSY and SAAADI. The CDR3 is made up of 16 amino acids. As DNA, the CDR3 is TGCGCCAGCAGTGAAACCCCCGGCGGGGCAGGGGAGACCCAGTACTTC. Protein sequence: CASSETPGGAGETQYF.

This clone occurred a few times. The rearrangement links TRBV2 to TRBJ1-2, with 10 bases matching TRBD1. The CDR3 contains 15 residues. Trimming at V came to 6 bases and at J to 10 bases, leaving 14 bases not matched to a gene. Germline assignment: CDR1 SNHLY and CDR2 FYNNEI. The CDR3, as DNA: TGTGCCAGCAGACTACTGACAGGGGGCAGAGGTGCCTACACCTTC. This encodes CASRLLTGGRGAYTF.

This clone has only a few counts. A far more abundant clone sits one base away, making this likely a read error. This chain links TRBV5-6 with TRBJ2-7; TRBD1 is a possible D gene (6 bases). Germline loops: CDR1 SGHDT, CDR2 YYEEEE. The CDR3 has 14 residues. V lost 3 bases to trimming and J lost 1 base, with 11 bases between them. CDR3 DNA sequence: TGTGCCAGCAGCTCCCCGACAGGTTCCTACGAGCAGTACTTC. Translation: CASSSPTGSYEQYF.

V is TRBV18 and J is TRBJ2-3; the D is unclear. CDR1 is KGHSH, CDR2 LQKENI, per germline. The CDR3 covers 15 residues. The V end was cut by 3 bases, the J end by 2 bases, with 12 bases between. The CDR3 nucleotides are TGTGCCAGCTCACCTCGAGCACAGACCACAGATACGCAGTATTTT. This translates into CASSPRAQTTDTQYF.

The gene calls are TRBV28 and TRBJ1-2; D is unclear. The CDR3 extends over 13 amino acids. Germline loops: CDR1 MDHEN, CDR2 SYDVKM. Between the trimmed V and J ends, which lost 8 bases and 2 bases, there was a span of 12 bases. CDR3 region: CASCLEGNYGYTF. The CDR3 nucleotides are TGTGCCAGCTGTCTAGAGGGCAACTATGGCTACACCTTC.

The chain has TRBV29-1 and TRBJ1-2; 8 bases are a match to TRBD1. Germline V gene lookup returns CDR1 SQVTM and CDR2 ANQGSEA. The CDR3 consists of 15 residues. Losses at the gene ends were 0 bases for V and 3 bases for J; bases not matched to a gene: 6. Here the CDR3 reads CSVEDIRGRDYGYTF. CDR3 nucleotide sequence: TGCAGCGTTGAAGATATCAGGGGGCGCGACTATGGCTACACCTTC.

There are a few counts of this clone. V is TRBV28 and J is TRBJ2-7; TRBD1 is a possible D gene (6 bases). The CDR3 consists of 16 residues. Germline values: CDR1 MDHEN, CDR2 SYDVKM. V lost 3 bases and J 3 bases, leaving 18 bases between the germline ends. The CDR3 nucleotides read TGTGCCAGCAGTTTGCCAGGGGACGTTCGTCTCTACGAGCAGTACTTC. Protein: CASSLPGDVRLYEQYF.

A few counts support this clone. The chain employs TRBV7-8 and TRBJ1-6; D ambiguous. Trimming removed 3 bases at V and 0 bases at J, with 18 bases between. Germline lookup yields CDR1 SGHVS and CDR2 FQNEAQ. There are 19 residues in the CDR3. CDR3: CASSFRRAGRSSYNSPLHF. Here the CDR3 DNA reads TGTGCCAGCAGCTTTAGGCGCGCTGGTAGGAGCTCCTATAATTCACCCCTCCACTTT.

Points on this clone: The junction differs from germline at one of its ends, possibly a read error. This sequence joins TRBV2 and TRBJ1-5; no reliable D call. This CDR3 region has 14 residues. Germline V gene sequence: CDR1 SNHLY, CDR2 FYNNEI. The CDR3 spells CASSESTGAQLQHF. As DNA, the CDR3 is TGTGCCAGCAGTGAATCGACGGGAGCCCAGCTCCAGCATTTT.